The 13 T cell receptor beta chains in this list originate from one sample, sequenced in a study of blood T cell repertoires in COVID-19. The repertoire was sequenced with immunoSEQ multiplex PCR; TCRdb's copy has only in-frame clones and lacks some. The sample lists around 200,000 clones, approximately 88% occurring once. Sequencing was performed on peripheral blood. These receptors came from a woman aged 40 to 50 with COVID-19, enrolled during active disease.

The CDR3 region has the DNA TGTGCCAGCTCACCTCCTAGGAGGGTAGCAGCCGTTACGCAGTATTTT. This codes for CASSPPRRVAAVTQYF. V is TRBV18 and J is TRBJ2-3; TRBD2 might be the D (6 bases). Trimming shortened V by 3 bases and J by 8 bases, and 21 bases separated the two germline ends. This CDR3 has 16 amino acids. Germline-derived CDR1 and CDR2 are KGHSH and LQKENI. Based on the CDR3 plus reference TRBV18 and TRBJ2-3, the full variable domain is NAGVMQNPRHLVRRRGQEARLRCSPMKGHSHVYWYRQLPEEGLKFMVYLQKENIIDESGMPKERFSAEFPKEGPSILRIQQVVRGDSAAYFCASSPPRRVAAVTQYFGPGTRLTVL.

The CDR3 nucleotides are TGTGCCAGCAGCTGGCGGGGCGGGAGTGGGTACACTGAAGCTTTCTTT. It encodes CASSWRGGSGYTEAFF. The chain joins TRBV5-5 to TRBJ1-1, with D perhaps matching TRBD1 (5 bases). The CDR3 is 16 amino acids. V was pared by 3 bases and J by 3 bases, with 18 bases between. The germline gives CDR1 SGHKS, CDR2 YYEKEE (reference sequence).

The chain joins TRBV5-1 to TRBJ1-2; 9 nucleotides align to TRBD1. Germline V CDR1 and CDR2: SGHRS, YFSETQ. Trimming removed 1 base from V and 4 bases from J; junction bases left unmatched: 8. There are 16 residues in the CDR3. CDR3 DNA sequence: TGCGCCAGCAGCTTGTCAGAAGGGACAGGGCCCTATGGCTACACCTTC. Translating it yields CASSLSEGTGPYGYTF.

The chain recombines TRBV19 with TRBJ2-7; D is perhaps TRBD1 (6 bases). Germline CDR1 LNHDA, CDR2 SQIVND (reference sequence). There are 16 residues in the CDR3. V lost 1 base and J lost 2, with 15 bases in between. The CDR3 sequence: CASSIGGTTVTYEQYF. CDR3 sequence (DNA): TGTGCCAGTAGTATAGGAGGGACAACCGTCACCTACGAGCAGTACTTC.

The chain uses TRBV2 and TRBJ1-5; 7 bases line up with TRBD1. This CDR3 is 14 amino acids long. Germline-derived CDR1 and CDR2 are SNHLY and FYNNEI. J gave up 5 bases and V 8 bases, and 9 bases lay outside the gene matches. The CDR3 protein is CASLTGDSYQPQHF. Here the CDR3 DNA reads TGTGCCAGCCTCACAGGGGACTCCTATCAGCCCCAGCATTTT.

This chain uses TRBV7-7 with TRBJ2-7, with a tentative D call TRBD1 (5 bases). V was trimmed by 5 bases and J by 4 bases, leaving 12 bases between them. The CDR3 runs 13 residues. Germline V gene sequence: CDR1 SSHAT, CDR2 FNYEAQ (reference sequence). The CDR3 bases are TGTGCCAGCAGCCGTGGACCAGGGTACGAGCAGTACTTC. Protein sequence: CASSRGPGYEQYF.

This clone came up once. The rearrangement joins TRBV4-2 to TRBJ2-2; D call uncertain. Germline V gene data show CDR1 as LGHNA and CDR2 as YNFKEQ. With 2 bases removed from V and 5 bases from J, the gap between germline ends came to 9 bases. The CDR3 extends over 14 amino acids. The CDR3 DNA reads TGTGCCAGCAGCCAAAAACTGTATACCGGGGAGCTGTTTTTT. Translating gives CASSQKLYTGELFF.

The chain joins TRBV7-9 to TRBJ2-7; D unclear. Germline V gene sequence: CDR1 SEHNR, CDR2 FQNEAQ (reference sequence). Trimming removed 5 bases from V and 2 bases from J, with 7 bases in between. The CDR3 is made up of 12 amino acids. The CDR3 DNA follows: TGTGCCAGCAGCCAGACTCCCTACGAGCAGTACTTC. Translating it yields CASSQTPYEQYF.

V is TRBV2 and J is TRBJ1-2; D is unclear. The CDR3 has 16 residues. CDR1 and CDR2 from the germline V gene are SNHLY and FYNNEI. V lost 7 bases, J lost 4 bases, and 22 bases lay in between. CDR3: CASTAGGGMTVYGYTF. The CDR3 bases are TGTGCCAGCACCGCCGGCGGAGGGATGACTGTCTATGGCTACACCTTC.

The chain is built from TRBV29-1 and TRBJ2-4, with TRBD2 identical over 16 bases. The CDR3 consists of 17 residues. The V gene end was trimmed by 4 bases and the J gene end by 6 bases; junction bases not matched to a gene: 9. The germline V gene has CDR1 SQVTM and CDR2 ANQGSEA. The CDR3 coding sequence is TGCAGCGTTGGCGGGACTAGCGGGGGGGGAGCGGGAAACATTCAGTACTTC. Translation: CSVGGTSGGGAGNIQYF.

This clone was detected only once. The rearrangement links TRBV6-1 to TRBJ1-5, with a weak D call TRBD1 (5 bases). The ends were cut back, 2 bases at V and 8 bases at J, with 13 bases in the middle. The CDR3 sequence is 14 residues long. Germline CDR1 reads MNHNS; CDR2 reads SASEGT. The CDR3 loop reads CASSEYGGKEPQHF. The CDR3 DNA reads TGTGCCAGCAGTGAATATGGGGGGAAGGAGCCCCAGCATTTT.

This chain connects TRBV3-1 (or the pseudogene TRBV3-2) to TRBJ2-5; D is perhaps TRBD2 (5 bases). The CDR3 spans 15 residues. Germline CDR1 is LGHDT and CDR2 is YNNKEL (reference sequence). The V end was cut by 2 bases, the J end by 7 bases, with 17 bases between. DNA of the CDR3: TGTGCCAGCAGCCAAAAGGCTTTGGAGGTGGGGACCCAGTACTTC. Its protein product is CASSQKALEVGTQYF.

This clone was observed once. CDR3 bases: TGTGCCAGCATTAGTAGCCCCAATGAGCAGTTCTTC. Its translation: CASISSPNEQFF. The chain joins TRBV6-5 to TRBJ2-1, with D uncertain. Trimming pared 7 bases from V and 6 bases from J, leaving 10 bases between. The CDR3 is 12 amino acids. The germline CDR1 and CDR2 sequences are MNHEY and SVGAGI.